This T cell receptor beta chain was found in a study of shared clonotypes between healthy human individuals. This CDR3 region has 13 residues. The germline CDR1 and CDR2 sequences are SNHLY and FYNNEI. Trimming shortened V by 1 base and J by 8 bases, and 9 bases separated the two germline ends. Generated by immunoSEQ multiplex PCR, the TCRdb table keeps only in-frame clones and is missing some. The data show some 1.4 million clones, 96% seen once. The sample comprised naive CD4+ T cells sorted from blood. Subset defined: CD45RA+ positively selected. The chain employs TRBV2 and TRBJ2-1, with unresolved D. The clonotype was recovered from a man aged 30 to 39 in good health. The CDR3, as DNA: TGTGCCAGCAGTGAAGTCCTACCCGATGAGCAGTTCTTC. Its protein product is CASSEVLPDEQFF. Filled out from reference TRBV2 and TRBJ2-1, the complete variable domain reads EPEVTQTPSHQVTQMGQEVILRCVPISNHLYFYWYRQILGQKVEFLVSFYNNEISEKSEIFDDQFSVERPDGSNFTLKIRSTKLEDSAMYFCASSEVLPDEQFFGPGTRLTVL.